This is a list of T cell receptor beta chains from one sample in a study of vaccination effects on CD4 cells after COVID-19. Sequencing was performed with immunoSEQ multiplex PCR; in TCRdb, only in-frame clones are kept and a portion is missing. The sample consists of tens of thousands of clones, 73% of them appearing once. No cognate antigen is known for these TCRs. The sample here was CD4+ T cells from PBMCs cultured without peptide, taken after COVID-19 vaccination. These receptor sequences come from a human donor who received a COVID-19 vaccine. Each CDR3 is given with its conserved first and last residue. Each record gives: V gene, J gene, clone size, D gene, CDR3 protein, CDR3 DNA. A D gene is named only where the DNA matches it firmly. Clone sizes are given selectively: once, few, many, or a class where the clone is expanded.

>TRBV5-1|TRBJ2-5|NA|TRBD2
CASSFEAGGGGRETQYF
TGCGCCAGCAGCTTCGAGGCCGGCGGGGGGGGCCGGGAGACCCAGTACTTC
>TRBV29-1|TRBJ2-3|NA|NA
CSVAELDTQYF
TGCAGCGTTGCAGAGTTGGATACGCAGTATTTT
>TRBV19|TRBJ1-2|NA|TRBD1
CASSPNRGSGYTF
TGTGCCAGTAGTCCGAACAGGGGCAGTGGCTACACCTTC
>TRBV19|TRBJ1-6|NA|NA
CASSTGQFSPLHF
TGTGCCAGTAGTACCGGGCAATTTTCACCCCTCCACTTT
>TRBV12-2|TRBJ1-4|NA|NA
CASHLKRDSYEKLFF
TGTGCAAGTCACCTGAAGAGGGACAGCTATGAAAAACTGTTTTTT
>TRBV6-4|TRBJ2-3|once|NA
CASSASPGAVGDTQYF
TGTGCCAGCAGTGCATCCCCGGGGGCAGTTGGAGATACGCAGTATTTT
>TRBV10-1|TRBJ1-1|NA|NA
CASSESTSQGEAFF
TGCGCCAGCAGTGAGTCCACGTCCCAGGGTGAAGCTTTCTTT
>TRBV11-2|TRBJ2-2|NA|TRBD1
CASSRQGSGELFF
TGTGCCAGCAGTAGACAGGGAAGTGGGGAGCTGTTTTTT
>TRBV28|TRBJ1-2|once|NA
CASIRWGGYGYTF
TGTGCCAGCATCCGGTGGGGAGGGTATGGCTACACCTTC
>TRBV4-1|TRBJ1-4|NA|TRBD1
CASSPSGTGGTNEKLFF
TGCGCCAGCAGCCCTTCCGGGACAGGGGGGACTAATGAAAAACTGTTTTTT
>TRBV10-2|TRBJ1-4|NA|NA
CASSPDSDNEKLFF
TGCGCCAGCAGTCCGGACAGTGATAATGAAAAACTGTTTTTT
>TRBV7-8|TRBJ2-1|NA|NA
CASSPRALPNEQFF
TGTGCCAGCAGCCCCCGGGCGTTACCTAATGAGCAGTTCTTC
>TRBV11-2|TRBJ2-2|NA|NA
CASSLGVSTTGELFF
TGTGCCAGCAGCTTAGGAGTGTCAACCACCGGGGAGCTGTTTTTT
>TRBV2|TRBJ2-2|NA|NA
CASRPRPGELFF
TGTGCCAGCAGACCAAGGCCCGGGGAGCTGTTTTTT
>TRBV7-3|TRBJ2-6|NA|NA
CASSLTGSGANVLTF
TGTGCCAGCAGCTTAACAGGGTCTGGGGCCAACGTCCTGACTTTC
>TRBV6-5|TRBJ2-2|NA|NA
CASRKGGAYTGELFF
TGTGCCAGCAGGAAAGGGGGGGCTTACACCGGGGAGCTGTTTTTT
>TRBV6-5|TRBJ1-3|NA|NA
CASSYNPGTRRNTIYF
TGTGCCAGCAGTTACAATCCCGGGACTCGAAGGAACACCATATATTTT
>TRBV3-1/TRBV3-2|TRBJ1-1|NA|NA
CASSQGGIEAFF
TGTGCCAGCAGCCAAGGGGGGATTGAAGCTTTCTTT
>TRBV18|TRBJ1-2|few|NA
CASSGQKINYGYTF
TGTGCCAGCTCGGGGCAGAAGATTAACTATGGCTACACCTTC
>TRBV7-2|TRBJ2-1|NA|TRBD2
CASSLAAGGWNEQFF
TGTGCCAGCAGCTTAGCGGCGGGGGGATGGAATGAGCAGTTCTTC
>TRBV7-9|TRBJ1-2|NA|NA
CASSLGGANYGYTF
TGTGCCAGCAGCTTAGGTGGGGCTAACTATGGCTACACCTTC
>TRBV30|TRBJ1-5|few|TRBD1
CAWSGDRSGQPQHF
TGTGCCTGGAGCGGGGACAGATCGGGTCAGCCCCAGCATTTT
>TRBV10-1|TRBJ1-3|NA|NA
CASSESGVGNTIYF
TGCGCCAGCAGTGAGTCCGGGGTTGGAAACACCATATATTTT
>TRBV7-9|TRBJ1-1|NA|NA
CASSLAAGGNTEAFF
TGTGCCAGCAGCTTAGCCGCCGGTGGGAACACTGAAGCTTTCTTT
>TRBV7-2|TRBJ1-6|NA|NA
CASSLPGIDNSPLHF
TGTGCCAGCAGCTTACCGGGAATAGATAATTCACCCCTCCACTTT
>TRBV5-1|TRBJ1-3|NA|TRBD1
CASSLRQGASGNTIYF
TGCGCCAGCAGCCTAAGACAGGGGGCATCTGGAAACACCATATATTTT
>TRBV7-2|TRBJ1-3|few|NA
CASSLVGSGNTIYF
TGTGCCAGCAGCTTAGTGGGGTCTGGAAACACCATATATTTT
>TRBV2|TRBJ1-1|few|TRBD1
CASLQGMRTEAFF
TGTGCCAGTCTACAGGGGATGCGCACTGAAGCTTTCTTT
>TRBV19|TRBJ1-3|NA|TRBD1
CASLGTRNTGDSGNTIYF
TGTGCCAGTCTCGGTACACGAAATACAGGGGACTCTGGAAACACCATATATTTT
>TRBV30|TRBJ2-2|NA|NA
CAWSVLSGTGELFF
TGTGCCTGGAGTGTACTTAGTGGGACCGGGGAGCTGTTTTTT
>TRBV19|TRBJ2-2|NA|TRBD2
CASSILRTSPDSGELFF
TGTGCCAGTAGTATTCTTCGGACTAGCCCAGACTCCGGGGAGCTGTTTTTT
>TRBV19|TRBJ2-1|NA|TRBD2
CASSIATSGSSYNEQFF
TGTGCCAGTAGTATAGCGACTAGCGGGAGCTCCTACAATGAGCAGTTCTTC
>TRBV29-1|TRBJ1-5|NA|NA
CSVSSREGELQPQHF
TGCAGCGTCTCCTCTAGAGAGGGGGAGTTGCAGCCCCAGCATTTT
>TRBV12-5|TRBJ1-2|once|NA
CASARTEGDGYTF
TGTGCTAGTGCCAGGACGGAGGGAGATGGCTACACCTTC
>TRBV7-2|TRBJ1-2|NA|NA
CASSLGGSGGYTF
TGTGCCAGCAGCTTGGGAGGGTCCGGTGGCTACACCTTC
>TRBV5-1|TRBJ2-2|NA|NA
CASSLGGGGTGELFF
TGCGCCAGCAGCTTGGGGGGAGGCGGAACCGGGGAGCTGTTTTTT
>TRBV18|TRBJ1-5|NA|NA
CASSPQGLATNQPQHF
TGTGCCAGCTCACCTCAAGGGCTTGCCACAAATCAGCCCCAGCATTTT
>TRBV5-1|TRBJ2-2|once|NA
CASSLPTTNTGELFF
TGCGCCAGCAGCTTGCCGACTACCAACACCGGGGAGCTGTTTTTT
>TRBV4-1|TRBJ2-5|NA|NA
CASSRKGRDYQETQYF
TGCGCCAGCAGCAGGAAGGGTAGGGATTACCAAGAGACCCAGTACTTC
>TRBV24-1|TRBJ2-1|few|NA
CATSKQFF
TGTGCCACCAGTAAGCAGTTCTTC
>TRBV3-1/TRBV3-2|TRBJ2-3|NA|NA
CASSQFVGVPDTQYF
TGTGCCAGCAGCCAATTTGTGGGGGTGCCAGATACGCAGTATTTT
>TRBV2|TRBJ2-2|NA|NA
CASRSRVDTGELFF
TGTGCCAGCAGATCAAGGGTTGACACCGGGGAGCTGTTTTTT
>TRBV14|TRBJ1-3|NA|NA
CASQTTPSSSSGNTIYF
TGTGCCAGCCAAACGACACCATCATCGAGCTCTGGAAACACCATATATTTT
>TRBV4-3|TRBJ1-4|few|TRBD1
CASSQDRGTGGEKLFF
TGCGCCAGCAGCCAAGATCGAGGGACAGGGGGAGAAAAACTGTTTTTT
>TRBV21-1|TRBJ1-1|NA|NA
CASSKAGEGSEAFF
TGTGCCAGCAGCAAAGCGGGGGAGGGCTCTGAAGCTTTCTTT
>TRBV18|TRBJ2-4|NA|NA
CASSEDRLAKNIQYF
TGTGCCAGCTCAGAGGACAGATTAGCCAAAAACATTCAGTACTTC
>TRBV19|TRBJ2-5|medium-sized|TRBD1
CASSDRARETQYF
TGTGCCAGTTCAGACAGGGCCCGGGAGACCCAGTACTTC
>TRBV2|TRBJ1-6|NA|NA
CASRVVNSPLHF
TGTGCCAGCAGAGTAGTAAATTCACCCCTCCACTTT
>TRBV5-6|TRBJ1-3|NA|NA
CASSHQGSAGNTIYF
TGTGCCAGCAGCCATCAGGGATCTGCTGGAAACACCATATATTTT
>TRBV28|TRBJ1-1|NA|NA
CASRRPMNTEAFF
TGTGCCAGCCGTCGGCCGATGAACACTGAAGCTTTCTTT
>TRBV3-1/TRBV3-2|TRBJ2-4|NA|NA
CASSPRFEGMGKNIQYF
TGTGCCAGCAGCCCTCGTTTCGAGGGTATGGGCAAAAACATTCAGTACTTC
>TRBV6-6|TRBJ1-5|NA|NA
CASSYQWVVTDQPQHF
TGTGCCAGCAGTTACCAATGGGTGGTTACTGATCAGCCCCAGCATTTT
>TRBV5-1|TRBJ1-2|once|NA
CASSLAFGGDGYTF
TGCGCCAGCAGCTTGGCGTTTGGTGGGGATGGCTACACCTTC
>TRBV6-5|TRBJ1-4|few|TRBD1
CASSYLGQGGRVELFF
TGTGCCAGCAGTTACCTGGGACAGGGGGGGCGGGTGGAACTGTTTTTT
>TRBV2|TRBJ1-2|NA|TRBD1
CASSELETGYYGYTF
TGTGCCAGCAGTGAACTAGAGACAGGGTATTATGGCTACACCTTC
>TRBV5-4|TRBJ2-5|NA|NA
CASSLEVASKAQETQYF
TGTGCCAGCAGCCTGGAGGTGGCTAGCAAGGCCCAAGAGACCCAGTACTTC
>TRBV12-3/TRBV12-4|TRBJ2-3|NA|NA
CASRETDTQYF
TGTGCCAGCAGGGAGACAGATACGCAGTATTTT